The 18 T cell receptor beta chains listed next were all sequenced from one sample in a study of shared clonotypes between healthy human individuals. Data came from immunoSEQ multiplex PCR; TCRdb stores just in-frame clones and leaves some out. The sample holds almost 700,000 clones, about 92% seen once. Terminally differentiated effector memory CD45RA+ cells were excluded from the naive CD8 cells, which were CD45RO-negative and positively selected for CCR7. Material: naive CD8+ T cells sorted from blood. These receptors were obtained from a man younger than 40 in good health.

The chain employs TRBV6-1 and TRBJ2-3, with D perhaps TRBD2 (5 bases). Germline assignment: CDR1 MNHNS and CDR2 SASEGT. CDR3 length: 14 amino acids. Trimming took 2 bases from V and 6 from J, leaving 12 bases between them. CDR3 coding DNA: TGTGCCAGCAGTGAAAGAGGGTGGGCTGATACGCAGTATTTT. The encoded protein is CASSERGWADTQYF.

The chain carries TRBV5-1 and TRBJ2-5; TRBD2 agrees at 12 bases. The ends lost 4 bases at V and 4 bases at J; junction bases unmatched: 26. CDR3 length: 22 amino acids. Germline V gene lookup returns CDR1 SGHRS and CDR2 YFSETQ. The CDR3 loop reads CASSLALGTDELAGGDLETQYF. CDR3 DNA sequence: TGCGCCAGCAGCCTTGCTTTAGGCACCGATGAACTAGCGGGAGGTGATTTAGAGACCCAGTACTTC.

CDR3 sequence (DNA): TGTGCCAGCAGTGCCCTAGCGGGAGAGTTGTTCTTC. Residues: CASSALAGELFF. The chain couples TRBV2 to TRBJ2-1; 10 nucleotides agree with TRBD2. After removal of 4 bases from V and 15 bases from J, the junction contained 6 bases not matched to a gene. The CDR3 is 12 residues long. Germline CDR1 SNHLY, CDR2 FYNNEI.

The chain joins TRBV19 to TRBJ2-1, with D possibly being TRBD1 (6 bases). Germline loops: CDR1 LNHDA, CDR2 SQIVND (reference sequence). CDR3 length: 13 residues. Trimming shortened V by 7 bases and J by 1 base, and 8 bases separated the two germline ends. CDR3 sequence reads: CASTRGSYNEQFF. CDR3 nucleotide sequence: TGTGCCAGTACCAGGGGATCCTACAATGAGCAGTTCTTC.

The V call is TRBV28, the J call TRBJ2-7, with D hard to call. The V gene lost 6 bases and the J gene lost 6 bases, with 15 bases spanning the gap. Germline lookup yields CDR1 MDHEN and CDR2 SYDVKM. This CDR3 is built from 13 residues. For the CDR3, the DNA is TGTGCCAGCAGCTATAGGTCAGACGGCGAGCAGTACTTC. Its protein product is CASSYRSDGEQYF. Combining the CDR3 with reference TRBV28 and TRBJ2-7 gives the whole variable domain DVKVTQSSRYLVKRTGEKVFLECVQDMDHENMFWYRQDPGLGLRLIYFSYDVKMKEKGDIPEGYSVSREKKERFSLILESASTNQTSMYLCASSYRSDGEQYFGPGTRLTVT.

The gene calls are TRBV2 and TRBJ1-5; no clear D. This CDR3 has 14 amino acids. Trimming shortened V by 5 bases and J by 1 base, and 9 bases separated the two germline ends. CDR1 and CDR2 (germline): SNHLY, FYNNEI. Here the CDR3 reads CASSQTESNQPQHF. The DNA for the CDR3 is TGTGCCAGCAGTCAGACGGAGAGCAATCAGCCCCAGCATTTT.

The rearrangement links TRBV27 to TRBJ1-4; 7 nucleotides align to TRBD1. V lost 1 base and J lost 7; bases outside the gene matches: 3. Germline V gives CDR1 MNHEY, CDR2 SMNVEV (reference sequence). The CDR3 is 14 residues long. For the CDR3, the DNA is TGTGCCAGCAGTTTATGGGCAGGGGGTGAAAAACTGTTTTTT. Protein sequence: CASSLWAGGEKLFF.

About this clone itself: The junction departs from the called germline gene at one end, perhaps through a read error. The sample contains more than one DNA sequence encoding this CDR3. V and J are TRBV4-1 and TRBJ2-7; D remains unclear. CDR3 length: 14 residues. Germline values: CDR1 MGHRA, CDR2 YSYEKL. This CDR3 reads CASSQEDMAYEQYF. The CDR3 DNA sequence: TGTGCCAGCAGCCAAGAAGACATGGCCTACGAGCAGTACTTC.

The rearrangement joins TRBV28 to TRBJ2-1; TRBD1 is a possible D gene (7 bases). Germline loops: CDR1 MDHEN, CDR2 SYDVKM. This CDR3 is 15 amino acids long. The germline V and J ends were trimmed by 2 bases and 3 bases, with 11 bases remaining between them. CDR3 region: CASSLGQGGYNEQFF. The CDR3 nucleotides read TGTGCCAGCAGTTTAGGGCAGGGGGGCTACAATGAGCAGTTCTTC.

V is TRBV7-9 and J is TRBJ2-2, with 7 bases aligning to TRBD2. This CDR3 region has 19 residues. Germline V lookup: CDR1 SEHNR, CDR2 FQNEAQ (reference sequence). Losses at the gene ends were 5 bases for V and 1 base for J; bases not matched to a gene: 16. The CDR3 region has the DNA TGTGCCAGCAGCCCCCGGCCTAGTTCGGCGGGGGAGAACACCGGGGAGCTGTTTTTT. Protein: CASSPRPSSAGENTGELFF.

This clone was seen a single time. The rearrangement links TRBV7-9 to TRBJ2-1, with a possible D match to TRBD2 (6 bases). Germline lookup yields CDR1 SEHNR and CDR2 FQNEAQ (reference sequence). The ends were cut back, 1 base at V and 10 bases at J, with 11 bases in the middle. The CDR3 contains 13 residues. CDR3 nucleotides: TGTGCCAGCAGCTTAGAGCGGGTCGGGGAGCAGTTCTTC. It codes for CASSLERVGEQFF.

This chain joins TRBV4-1 and TRBJ2-3; D ambiguous. Trimming cost V 2 bases and J 0 bases, with 6 bases left between them. The CDR3 has 14 residues. The germline CDR1 and CDR2 sequences are MGHRA and YSYEKL. CDR3 protein: CASSQQTSTDTQYF. In DNA, the CDR3 is TGCGCCAGCAGCCAACAGACTAGCACAGATACGCAGTATTTT.

The rearrangement joins TRBV9 to TRBJ1-2; the D gene is possibly TRBD1 (6 bases). The CDR3 has 12 amino acids. V lost 3 bases and J lost 6, with 9 bases in between. CDR1 and CDR2 from the germline V gene are SGDLS and YYNGEE. CDR3: CASSDRVNGYTF. The CDR3 DNA sequence: TGTGCCAGCAGCGACAGGGTAAATGGCTACACCTTC.

The gene calls are TRBV5-4 and TRBJ2-7; 7 nucleotides agree with TRBD2. CDR3 size: 15 residues. Germline V gene lookup returns CDR1 SGHNT and CDR2 YYREEE (reference sequence). The V segment lost 1 base and the J segment 5 bases; nucleotides outside the gene matches: 9. CDR3 in DNA: TGTGCCAGCAGCTTGTTTGGGGGGGGTTTGGACGAGCAGTACTTC. Its translation is CASSLFGGGLDEQYF.

The V call is TRBV5-8, the J call TRBJ1-1, with no clear D. The CDR3 loop spans 12 amino acids. Trimming removed 2 bases at V and 6 bases at J, with 8 bases between. Germline V CDR1 and CDR2: SGHTS, YDEGEE. This chain's CDR3 is CASSFATSEAFF. CDR3 DNA: TGTGCCAGCAGCTTTGCGACGTCTGAAGCTTTCTTT.

The chain's CDR3 is CASSPTLKLYGYTF. The CDR3 DNA is TGTGCCAGCAGCCCGACCCTGAAATTATATGGCTACACCTTC. V is TRBV9 and J is TRBJ1-2, with no clear D. CDR3 size: 14 residues. V was pared by 4 bases and J by 5 bases, with 15 bases between. The germline CDR1 and CDR2 sequences are SGDLS and YYNGEE. The full variable domain, in which reference TRBV9 and TRBJ1-2 provide the parts outside the CDR3, is DSGVTQTPKHLITATGQRVTLRCSPRSGDLSVYWYQQSLDQGLQFLIQYYNGEERAKGNILERFSAQQFPDLHSELNLSSLELGDSALYFCASSPTLKLYGYTFGSGTRLTVV.

The rearrangement uses TRBV7-9 and TRBJ2-3, with D tentatively TRBD1 (5 bases). CDR3 length: 16 amino acids. V was clipped by 3 bases and J by 4 bases, with 17 bases between them. Per the germline V gene, CDR1 is SEHNR and CDR2 is FQNEAQ (reference sequence). In DNA, the CDR3 is TGTGCCAGCAGCTTTTATGTCAGGGTCCCGCCAGATACGCAGTATTTT. Translated, it gives CASSFYVRVPPDTQYF.

CDR3 sequence (DNA): TGTGCCAGCAGATACACCGACGATGTGGAAGCTTTCTTT. It specifies CASRYTDDVEAFF. The chain uses TRBV7-9 and TRBJ1-1; D uncertain. The CDR3 has 13 residues. Trimming shortened V by 6 bases and J by 8 bases, and 16 bases separated the two germline ends. Per germline, CDR1 SEHNR and CDR2 FQNEAQ (reference sequence).